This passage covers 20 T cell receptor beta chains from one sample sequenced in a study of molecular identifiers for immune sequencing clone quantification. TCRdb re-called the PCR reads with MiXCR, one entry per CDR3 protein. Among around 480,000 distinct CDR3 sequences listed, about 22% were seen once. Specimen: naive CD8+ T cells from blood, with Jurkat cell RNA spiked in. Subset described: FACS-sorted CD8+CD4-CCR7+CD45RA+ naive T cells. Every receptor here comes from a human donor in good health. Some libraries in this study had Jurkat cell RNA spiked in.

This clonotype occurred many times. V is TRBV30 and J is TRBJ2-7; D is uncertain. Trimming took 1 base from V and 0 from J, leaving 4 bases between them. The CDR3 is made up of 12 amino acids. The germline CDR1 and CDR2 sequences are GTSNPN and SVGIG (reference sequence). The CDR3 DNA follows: TGTGCCTGGAGTGACCTCTCCTACGAGCAGTACTTC. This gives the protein CAWSDLSYEQYF.

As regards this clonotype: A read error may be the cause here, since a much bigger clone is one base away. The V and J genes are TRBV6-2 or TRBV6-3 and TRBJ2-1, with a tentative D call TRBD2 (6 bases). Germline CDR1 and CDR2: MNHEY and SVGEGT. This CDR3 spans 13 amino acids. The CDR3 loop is CARSTGGENEQFF. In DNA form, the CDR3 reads TGTGCCCGCAGTACCGGGGGAGAGAATGAGCAGTTCTTC.

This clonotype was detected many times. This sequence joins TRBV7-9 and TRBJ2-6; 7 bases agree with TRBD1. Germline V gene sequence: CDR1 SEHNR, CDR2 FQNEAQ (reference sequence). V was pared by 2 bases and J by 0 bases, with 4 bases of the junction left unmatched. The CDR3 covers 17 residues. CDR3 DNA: TGTGCCAGCAGCTTACCGGGACAGTTCTCTGGGGCCAACGTCCTGACTTTC. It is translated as CASSLPGQFSGANVLTF.

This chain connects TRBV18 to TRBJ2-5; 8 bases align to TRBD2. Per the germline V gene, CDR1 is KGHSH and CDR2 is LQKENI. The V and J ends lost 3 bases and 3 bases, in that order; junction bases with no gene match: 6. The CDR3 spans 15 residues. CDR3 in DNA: TGTGCCAGCTCACCTCGGACTAGCCGTAAAGAGACCCAGTACTTC. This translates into CASSPRTSRKETQYF.

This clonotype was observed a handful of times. CDR3 nucleotides: TGTGCCAGCAGTTTACAACAGAACACCGGGGAGCTGTTTTTT. Protein product: CASSLQQNTGELFF. V is TRBV27 and J is TRBJ2-2; no clear D. V was shortened by 2 bases and J by 1 base, with 5 bases between the two germline ends. This CDR3 has 14 residues. Germline CDR1 reads MNHEY; CDR2 reads SMNVEV (reference sequence).

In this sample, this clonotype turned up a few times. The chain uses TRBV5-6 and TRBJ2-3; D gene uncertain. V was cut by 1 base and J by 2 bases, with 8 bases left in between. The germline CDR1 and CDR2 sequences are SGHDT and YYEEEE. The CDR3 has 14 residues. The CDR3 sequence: CASSLRAYTDTQYF. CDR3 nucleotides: TGTGCCAGCAGCTTGAGGGCTTACACAGATACGCAGTATTTT.

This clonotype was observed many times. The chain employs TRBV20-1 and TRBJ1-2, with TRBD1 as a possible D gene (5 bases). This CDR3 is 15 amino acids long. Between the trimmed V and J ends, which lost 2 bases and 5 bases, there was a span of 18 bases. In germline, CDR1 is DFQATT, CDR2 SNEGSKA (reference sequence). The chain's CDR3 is CSARILFQGLYGYTF. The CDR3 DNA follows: TGCAGTGCTAGAATACTTTTTCAGGGCCTATATGGCTACACCTTC.

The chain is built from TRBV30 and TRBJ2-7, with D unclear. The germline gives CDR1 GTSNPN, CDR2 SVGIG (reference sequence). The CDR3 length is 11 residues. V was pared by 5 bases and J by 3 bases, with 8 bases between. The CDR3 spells CAWGPGYEQYF. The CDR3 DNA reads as TGTGCCTGGGGACCGGGCTACGAGCAGTACTTC.

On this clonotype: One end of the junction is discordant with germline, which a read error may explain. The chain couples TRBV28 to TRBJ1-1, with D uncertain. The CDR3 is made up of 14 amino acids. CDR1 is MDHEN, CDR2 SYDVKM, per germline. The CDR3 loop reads CAGSPPAANTEAFF. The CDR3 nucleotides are TGTGCCGGCAGTCCCCCCGCGGCGAACACTGAAGCTTTCTTT.

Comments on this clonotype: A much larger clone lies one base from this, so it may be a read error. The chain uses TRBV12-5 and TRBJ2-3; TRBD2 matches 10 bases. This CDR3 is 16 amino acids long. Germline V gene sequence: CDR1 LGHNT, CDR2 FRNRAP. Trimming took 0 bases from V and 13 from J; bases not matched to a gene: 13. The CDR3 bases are TGTGCTAGTGGTTTGGTCGCCACTAGCGGGAACGGAGGGAAGTATTTT. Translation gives CASGLVATSGNGGKYF.

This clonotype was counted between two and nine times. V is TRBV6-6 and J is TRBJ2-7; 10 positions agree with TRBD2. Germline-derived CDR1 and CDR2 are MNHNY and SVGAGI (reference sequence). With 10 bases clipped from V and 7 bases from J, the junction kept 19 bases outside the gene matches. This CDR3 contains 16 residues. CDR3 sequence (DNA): TGTGCCACAGTCCCCTTAGCGGGGGGCCTTGTGAAGGAGCAGTACTTC. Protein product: CATVPLAGGLVKEQYF.

This CDR3 is CASSDQGAAGPEQYF. The CDR3 region has the DNA TGTGCCAGCAGCGACCAAGGGGCCGCGGGGCCCGAGCAGTACTTC. This sequence joins TRBV7-2 and TRBJ2-7; perhaps TRBD2 as D (6 bases). Germline loops: CDR1 SGHTA, CDR2 FQGNSA. V lost 5 bases and J lost 6, with 20 bases in between. The CDR3 totals 15 residues.

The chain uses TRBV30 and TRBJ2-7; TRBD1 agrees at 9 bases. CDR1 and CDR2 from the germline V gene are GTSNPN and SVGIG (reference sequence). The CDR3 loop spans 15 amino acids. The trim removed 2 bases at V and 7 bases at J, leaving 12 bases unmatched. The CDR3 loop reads CAWSLPPGTGREQYF. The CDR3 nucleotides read TGTGCCTGGAGTCTACCCCCCGGGACAGGGCGAGAGCAGTACTTC.

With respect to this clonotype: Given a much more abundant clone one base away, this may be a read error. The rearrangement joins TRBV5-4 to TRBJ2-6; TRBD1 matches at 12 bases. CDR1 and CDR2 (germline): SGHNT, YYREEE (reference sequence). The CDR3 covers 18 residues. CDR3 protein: CASSAGQGALSGANVLAF. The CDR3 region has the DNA TGTGCCAGCAGCGCGGGACAGGGGGCTCTCTCTGGGGCCAACGTCCTGGCTTTC.

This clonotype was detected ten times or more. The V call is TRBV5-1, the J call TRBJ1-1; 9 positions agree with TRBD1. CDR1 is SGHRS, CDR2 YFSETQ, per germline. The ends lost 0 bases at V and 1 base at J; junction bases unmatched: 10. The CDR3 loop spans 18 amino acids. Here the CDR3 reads CASSLAHRGLISNTEAFF. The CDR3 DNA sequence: TGCGCCAGCAGCTTGGCCCACAGGGGGCTTATCTCGAACACTGAAGCTTTCTTT.

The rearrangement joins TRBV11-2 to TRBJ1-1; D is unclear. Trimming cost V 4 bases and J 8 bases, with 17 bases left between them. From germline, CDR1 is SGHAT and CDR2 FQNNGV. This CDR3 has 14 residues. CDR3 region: CASSSLQRAIEAFF. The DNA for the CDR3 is TGTGCCAGCAGCTCGTTACAGCGGGCAATAGAAGCTTTCTTT.

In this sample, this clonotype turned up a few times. The CDR3 reads CASSFTSGAYNEQFF. The CDR3 DNA is TGTGCCAGCAGTTTTACTAGCGGGGCATACAATGAGCAGTTCTTC. The rearrangement links TRBV27 to TRBJ2-1, with 10 bases lining up with TRBD2. Germline-derived CDR1 and CDR2 are MNHEY and SMNVEV (reference sequence). V shed 3 bases and J 4 bases; nucleotides not matched to a gene: 3. The CDR3 runs 15 residues.

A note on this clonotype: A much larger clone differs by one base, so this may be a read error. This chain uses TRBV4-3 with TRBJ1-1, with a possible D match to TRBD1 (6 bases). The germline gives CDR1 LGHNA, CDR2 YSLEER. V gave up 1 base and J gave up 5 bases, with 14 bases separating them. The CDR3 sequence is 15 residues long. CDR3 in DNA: TGCGCCAGCAGCCAAGGTTCAGGGGCATGGACTGAAGCTTTCTTT. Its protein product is CASSQGSGAWTEAFF.

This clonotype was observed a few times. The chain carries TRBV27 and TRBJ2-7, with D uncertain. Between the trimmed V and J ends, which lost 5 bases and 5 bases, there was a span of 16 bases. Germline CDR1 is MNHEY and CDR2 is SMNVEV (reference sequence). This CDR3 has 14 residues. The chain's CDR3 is CASSPLPIGHEQYF. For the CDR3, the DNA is TGTGCCAGCAGTCCACTCCCGATAGGGCACGAGCAGTACTTC.

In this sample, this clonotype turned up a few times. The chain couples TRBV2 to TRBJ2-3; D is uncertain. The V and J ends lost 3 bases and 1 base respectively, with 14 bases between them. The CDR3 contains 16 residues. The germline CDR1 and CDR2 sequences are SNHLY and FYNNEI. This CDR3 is CASSDLAPDRTDTQYF. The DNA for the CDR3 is TGTGCCAGCAGTGATCTGGCGCCAGACCGCACAGATACGCAGTATTTT.